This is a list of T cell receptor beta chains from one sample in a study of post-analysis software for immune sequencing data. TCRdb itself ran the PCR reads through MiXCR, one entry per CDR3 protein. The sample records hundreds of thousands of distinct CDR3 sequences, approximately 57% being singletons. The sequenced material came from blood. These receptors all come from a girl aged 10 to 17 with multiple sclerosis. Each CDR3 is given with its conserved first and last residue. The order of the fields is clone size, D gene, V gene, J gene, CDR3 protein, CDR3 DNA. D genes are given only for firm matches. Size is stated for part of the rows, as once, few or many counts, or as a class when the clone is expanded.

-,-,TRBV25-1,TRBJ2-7,CASSEGSFYEQYF,TGTGCCAGCAGTGAAGGGTCGTTCTACGAGCAGTACTTC
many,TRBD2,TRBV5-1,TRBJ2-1,CASSPGTSGYNEQFF,TGCGCCAGCAGCCCAGGGACTAGCGGATACAATGAGCAGTTCTTC
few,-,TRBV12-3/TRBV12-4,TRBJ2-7,CASSLKSYEQYF,TGTGCCAGCAGTTTAAAGAGCTACGAGCAGTACTTC
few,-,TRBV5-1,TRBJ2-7,CASSKDLRAYEQYF,TGCGCCAGCAGCAAGGACTTACGAGCCTACGAGCAGTACTTC
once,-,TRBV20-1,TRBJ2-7,CSASGLYEQYF,TGCAGTGCTAGTGGTCTCTACGAGCAGTACTTC
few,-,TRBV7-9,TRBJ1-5,CATSRGGSNQPQHF,TGTGCCACCTCTAGGGGGGGCAGCAATCAGCCCCAGCATTTT
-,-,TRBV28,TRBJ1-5,CASRRAGTLNQPQHF,TGTGCCAGCAGGCGGGCGGGGACCCTCAATCAGCCCCAGCATTTT
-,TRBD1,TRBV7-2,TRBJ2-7,CASSLAGTGYNEQYF,TGTGCCAGCAGCTTAGCGGGGACAGGGTACAACGAGCAGTACTTC
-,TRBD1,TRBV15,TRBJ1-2,CATGRYPRDRNYGYTF,TGTGCCACCGGCAGATACCCCCGGGACAGAAACTATGGCTACACCTTC
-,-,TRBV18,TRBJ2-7,CASSPSGARESQYF,TGTGCCAGCTCACCATCGGGAGCCCGAGAGTCCCAGTACTTC
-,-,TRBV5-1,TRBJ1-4,CASSLAKGRDEKLFF,TGCGCCAGCAGCTTGGCCAAAGGGCGGGATGAAAAACTGTTTTTT
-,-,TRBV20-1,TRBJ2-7,CSARDGETRAYEQYF,TGCAGTGCTAGAGACGGGGAGACGCGCGCCTACGAGCAGTACTTC
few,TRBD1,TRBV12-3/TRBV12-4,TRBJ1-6,CASSATLGTGREALHF,TGTGCCAGCAGTGCGACCTTAGGGACAGGGAGGGAAGCCCTCCACTTT
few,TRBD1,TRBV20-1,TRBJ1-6,CSAQGQGSSPLHF,TGCAGTGCCCAGGGACAGGGGAGTTCACCCCTCCACTTT
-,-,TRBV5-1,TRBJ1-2,CASRDSDYGYTF,TGCGCCAGCAGGGACAGCGACTATGGCTACACCTTC
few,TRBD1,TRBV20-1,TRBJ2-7,CSARRDRGITYEQYF,TGCAGTGCTAGACGCGACAGGGGGATTACCTACGAGCAGTACTTC
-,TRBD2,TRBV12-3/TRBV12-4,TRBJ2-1,CASTPSGDYNEQFF,TGTGCCAGCACCCCTAGCGGGGACTACAATGAGCAGTTCTTC
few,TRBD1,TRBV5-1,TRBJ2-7,CASSLVAGGPEQYF,TGCGCCAGCAGCTTGGTGGCAGGGGGCCCCGAGCAGTACTTC
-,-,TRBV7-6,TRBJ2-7,CASSPGARQTEQYF,TGTGCCAGCAGCCCGGGGGCCAGGCAGACCGAGCAGTACTTC
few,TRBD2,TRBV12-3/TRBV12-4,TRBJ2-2,CATLGRAGELFF,TGTGCCACTCTAGGGAGGGCCGGGGAGCTGTTTTTT
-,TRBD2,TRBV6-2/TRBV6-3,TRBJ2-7,CASSSLAGGLPFDQYF,TGTGCCAGCAGTTCATTAGCGGGAGGGCTCCCTTTTGATCAGTACTTC
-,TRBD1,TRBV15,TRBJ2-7,CATSREGGTGIFDEQYF,TGTGCCACCAGCAGAGAAGGTGGGACAGGTATATTCGATGAGCAGTACTTC
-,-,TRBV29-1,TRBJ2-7,CSVEDLGRGSYNEQYF,TGCAGCGTTGAAGATTTGGGCAGGGGCTCCTATAATGAGCAGTACTTC
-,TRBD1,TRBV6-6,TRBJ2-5,CASSYPGQGETQYF,TGTGCCAGCAGTTACCCTGGACAGGGAGAGACCCAGTACTTC
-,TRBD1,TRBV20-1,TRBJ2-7,CSASDRDYEQYF,TGCAGTGCTTCGGACAGGGACTACGAGCAGTACTTC
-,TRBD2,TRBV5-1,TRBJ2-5,CASRVRPASGGRETQYF,TGCGCCAGCAGAGTTCGGCCGGCTAGCGGGGGTCGGGAGACCCAGTACTTC
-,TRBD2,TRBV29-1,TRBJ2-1,CSVAGAASEQFF,TGCAGCGTAGCGGGAGCGGCAAGTGAGCAGTTCTTC
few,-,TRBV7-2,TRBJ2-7,CASSLALLYEQYF,TGTGCCAGCAGCCTGGCACTCCTTTACGAGCAGTACTTC
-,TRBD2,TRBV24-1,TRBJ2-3,CATSDPIAGVDTQYF,TGTGCCACCAGTGATCCAATAGCGGGAGTAGATACGCAGTATTTT
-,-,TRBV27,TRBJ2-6,CASSLGWTGANVLTF,TGTGCCAGCAGTCTCGGGTGGACTGGGGCCAACGTCCTGACTTTC
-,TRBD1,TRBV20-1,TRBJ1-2,CSASPDRGPYYGYTF,TGCAGTGCTAGTCCCGACAGGGGCCCCTACTATGGCTACACCTTC
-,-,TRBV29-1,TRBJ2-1,CSVEDYGYNEQFF,TGCAGCGTTGAAGATTACGGATACAATGAGCAGTTCTTC
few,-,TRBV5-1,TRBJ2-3,CASSLEGWDTQYF,TGCGCCAGCAGCTTGGAAGGTTGGGATACGCAGTATTTT
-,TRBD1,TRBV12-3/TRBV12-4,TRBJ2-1,CASSFNRGSRDEQFF,TGTGCCAGCAGTTTTAACAGGGGGAGTAGGGATGAGCAGTTCTTC
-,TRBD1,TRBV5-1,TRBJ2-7,CASSTHQPPGQGLSFSYEQYF,TGCGCCAGCAGCACGCACCAACCTCCGGGACAGGGTCTGTCTTTCTCCTACGAGCAGTACTTC
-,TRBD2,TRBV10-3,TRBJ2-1,CAISESKGLAGSGEQFF,TGTGCCATCAGTGAGTCAAAGGGACTAGCGGGAAGTGGGGAGCAGTTCTTC
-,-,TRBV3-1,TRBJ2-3,CASSQVLAGGERTSDTQYF,TGTGCCAGCAGCCAAGTTTTGGCCGGAGGGGAGCGTACATCAGATACGCAGTATTTT
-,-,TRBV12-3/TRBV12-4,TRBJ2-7,CASSLMSGKVGEQYF,TGTGCCAGCAGTTTAATGTCAGGGAAAGTGGGCGAGCAGTACTTC
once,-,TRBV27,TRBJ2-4,CASSLSRGGRGAKNIQYF,TGTGCCAGCAGTTTATCGAGGGGGGGTCGAGGGGCCAAAAACATTCAGTACTTC
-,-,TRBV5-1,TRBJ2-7,CASAGPWREAQYF,TGCGCCAGTGCGGGCCCCTGGAGGGAGGCCCAGTACTTC
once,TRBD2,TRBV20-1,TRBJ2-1,CSALGLAIANEQFF,TGCAGTGCGTTAGGACTAGCGATTGCCAATGAGCAGTTCTTC
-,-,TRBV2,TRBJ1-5,CASSGTGWNQPQHF,TGTGCCAGCAGTGGAACAGGGTGGAATCAGCCCCAGCATTTT
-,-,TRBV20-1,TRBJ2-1,CSARDLFLGGSYNEQFF,TGCAGTGCTAGAGATCTTTTCCTAGGTGGGTCCTACAATGAGCAGTTCTTC
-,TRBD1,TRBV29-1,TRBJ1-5,CSVAQGADQPQHF,TGCAGCGTTGCACAGGGGGCGGATCAGCCCCAGCATTTT
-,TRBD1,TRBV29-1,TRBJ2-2,CSTGTGETGELFF,TGCAGCACCGGGACAGGGGAGACCGGGGAGCTGTTTTTT
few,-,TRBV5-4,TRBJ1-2,CASSLDSVGVNYGYTF,TGTGCCAGCAGCTTGGACAGTGTGGGGGTTAACTATGGCTACACCTTC
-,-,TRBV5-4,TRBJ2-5,CASSLVLGPETQYF,TGTGCCAGCAGCTTGGTGCTAGGCCCAGAGACCCAGTACTTC
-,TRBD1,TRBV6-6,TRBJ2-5,CASTPPGQGSGEQYF,TGTGCCAGCACGCCACCGGGACAGGGCAGTGGGGAGCAGTACTTC
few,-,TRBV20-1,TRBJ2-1,CSAELAVYNEQFF,TGCAGTGCCGAGCTAGCAGTATACAATGAGCAGTTCTTC
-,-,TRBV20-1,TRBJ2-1,CSAKTSRGSYNEQFF,TGCAGTGCTAAAACCTCCCGCGGCTCCTACAATGAGCAGTTCTTC
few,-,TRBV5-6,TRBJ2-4,CASSFQQGITGNIQYF,TGTGCCAGCAGCTTTCAGCAGGGGATCACGGGGAACATTCAGTACTTC
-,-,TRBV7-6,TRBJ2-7,CASSTSGTGNYEQYF,TGTGCCAGCAGCACAAGCGGGACAGGTAACTACGAGCAGTACTTC
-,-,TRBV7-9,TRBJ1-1,CASSPRVIGQRNTEAFF,TGTGCCAGCAGCCCTAGGGTGATCGGACAGAGGAACACTGAAGCTTTCTTT
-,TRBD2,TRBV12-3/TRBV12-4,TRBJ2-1,CASSLSGGIYNEQFF,TGTGCCAGCAGTCTTAGCGGGGGGATCTACAATGAGCAGTTCTTC
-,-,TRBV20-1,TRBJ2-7,CSARSGAVREQYF,TGCAGTGCTAGATCGGGGGCCGTACGCGAGCAGTACTTC
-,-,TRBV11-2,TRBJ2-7,CASSTGSDSSYEQYF,TGTGCCAGCAGCACAGGCTCCGACAGCTCCTACGAGCAGTACTTC
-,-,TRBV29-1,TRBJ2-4,CSVLDGELAKNIQYF,TGCAGCGTCCTGGACGGAGAGCTAGCCAAAAACATTCAGTACTTC